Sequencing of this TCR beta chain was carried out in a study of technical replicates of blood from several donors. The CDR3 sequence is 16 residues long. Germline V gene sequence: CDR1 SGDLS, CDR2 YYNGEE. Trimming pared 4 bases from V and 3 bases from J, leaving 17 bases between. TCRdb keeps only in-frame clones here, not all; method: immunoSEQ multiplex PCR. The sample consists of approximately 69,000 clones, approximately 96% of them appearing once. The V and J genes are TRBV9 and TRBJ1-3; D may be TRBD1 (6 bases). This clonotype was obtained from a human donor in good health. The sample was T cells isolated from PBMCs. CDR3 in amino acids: CASSLRGGGGGNTIYF. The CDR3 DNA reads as TGTGCCAGCAGCTTAAGGGGAGGGGGTGGTGGAAACACCATATATTTT.